The next 31 T cell receptor beta chains were all read from a single sample in a study of blood T cell repertoires in COVID-19. Clones were read by immunoSEQ multiplex PCR, and TCRdb kept only the in-frame ones, dropping some. This sample has 120,000 to 150,000 clones; about four fifths occur once, and the top ten carry 5.5%. The sample consisted of PBMCs or T cells enriched from blood (not recorded which). Source of these receptors: a man aged 35 to 55 with acute COVID-19.

The chain recombines TRBV30 with TRBJ2-2; D is perhaps TRBD2 (7 bases). Trimming removed 2 bases from V and 4 bases from J, with 14 bases in between. Germline V gene sequence: CDR1 GTSNPN, CDR2 SVGIG (reference sequence). The CDR3 has 15 amino acids. The CDR3 DNA reads TGTGCCTGGAGTCGGGGGGCCACTGGCACCGGGGAGCTGTTTTTT. It encodes CAWSRGATGTGELFF.

This chain uses TRBV11-2 with TRBJ1-2; tentatively, D is TRBD1 (5 bases). The CDR3 is 15 amino acids. V was trimmed by 1 base and J by 0 bases, leaving 9 bases between them. The germline CDR1 and CDR2 sequences are SGHAT and FQNNGV. CDR3 in DNA: TGTGCCAGCAGCTTAGGAGACAGAGCTAACTATGGCTACACCTTC. This sequence encodes CASSLGDRANYGYTF.

CDR3 nucleotides: TGTGCCAGCAGCAACGACAGGGCGGGTAATGGTGGCTACACCTTC. Translated: CASSNDRAGNGGYTF. J is TRBJ1-2 and V is TRBV5-4, with TRBD1 identical over 7 bases. The CDR3 is 15 amino acids. CDR1 is SGHNT, CDR2 YYREEE, per germline (reference sequence). The V gene end was trimmed by 4 bases and the J gene end by 7 bases; junction bases not matched to a gene: 13. Variable domain in full (rest from reference TRBV5-4 and TRBJ1-2): ETGVTQSPTHLIKTRGQQVTLRCSSQSGHNTVSWYQQALGQGPQFIFQYYREEENGRGNFPPRFSGLQFPNYSSELNVNALELDDSALYLCASSNDRAGNGGYTFGSGTRLTVV.

CDR3 region: CASSLGQRGGSYNEQFF. CDR3 DNA: TGTGCCAGCAGCTTAGGGCAGCGGGGGGGCTCCTACAATGAGCAGTTCTTC. The J gene is TRBJ2-1, the V gene TRBV7-8; 10 nucleotides align to TRBD2. Per germline, CDR1 SGHVS and CDR2 FQNEAQ. The junction had 3 bases not matched to a gene; V was cut back by 1 base and J by 0 bases. This CDR3 is built from 17 residues.

The chain is built from TRBV7-9 and TRBJ2-1; no reliable D call. Between the trimmed V and J ends, which lost 5 bases and 7 bases, there was a span of 15 bases. This CDR3 has 14 residues. Looked up from germline, CDR1 is SEHNR and CDR2 is FQNEAQ (reference sequence). The CDR3 DNA sequence: TGTGCCAGCAGCCCCGGAGCGCTGCGGAATGAGCAGTTCTTC. Protein sequence: CASSPGALRNEQFF.

This clone appeared a single time. The V call is TRBV3-1 (or the pseudogene TRBV3-2), the J call TRBJ2-2, with 7 bases aligning to TRBD1. This CDR3 is 15 amino acids long. CDR1 and CDR2 (germline): LGHDT, YNNKEL (reference sequence). With V trimmed by 4 bases and J by 2 bases, 4 bases remained unmatched. CDR3 residues: CASSLGGTNTGELFF. The CDR3 region has the DNA TGTGCCAGCAGCCTAGGGGGCACCAACACCGGGGAGCTGTTTTTT.

V gene TRBV19 combines with J gene TRBJ2-1; the match to TRBD2 covers 9 bases. Germline lookup yields CDR1 LNHDA and CDR2 SQIVND (reference sequence). V lost 2 bases to trimming and J lost 7 bases; unmatched junction nucleotides: 9. This CDR3 is 16 amino acids long. The CDR3: CASSISSGGQVNEQFF. CDR3 nucleotide sequence: TGTGCCAGTAGTATAAGCAGCGGGGGGCAGGTAAATGAGCAGTTCTTC. The full variable domain, its missing parts supplied by reference TRBV19 and TRBJ2-1, is DGGITQSPKYLFRKEGQNVTLSCEQNLNHDAMYWYRQDPGQGLRLIYYSQIVNDFQKGDIAEGYSVSREKKESFPLTVTSAQKNPTAFYLCASSISSGGQVNEQFFGPGTRLTVL.

The chain joins TRBV30 to TRBJ1-3; 7 bases line up with TRBD1. Looked up from germline, CDR1 is GTSNPN and CDR2 is SVGIG (reference sequence). V trimming: 1 base; J trimming: 4 bases; junction bases outside the gene matches: 4. The CDR3 is made up of 14 amino acids. CDR3 amino acids: CAWSETGDGNTIYF. The CDR3 DNA reads as TGTGCCTGGAGTGAAACAGGGGACGGAAACACCATATATTTT.

The chain uses TRBV7-2 and TRBJ2-1; 7 bases are shared with TRBD1. V gave up 3 bases and J gave up 5 bases; unmatched junction bases: 13. The CDR3 runs to 17 residues. Per the germline V gene, CDR1 is SGHTA and CDR2 is FQGNSA. CDR3 DNA: TGTGCCAGCAGCTTGGACAGGCACACTAAAAGCCACAATGAGCAGTTCTTC. Its protein product is CASSLDRHTKSHNEQFF.

In this sample, this clone turned up once. V usage is TRBV10-1 and J usage is TRBJ2-1; D may be TRBD2 (7 bases). CDR1 is WNHNN, CDR2 SYGVQD, per germline (reference sequence). The CDR3 spans 16 residues. Trimming removed 0 bases at V and 3 bases at J, with 12 bases between. This CDR3 is CASSESAGAIYNEQFF. CDR3 bases: TGCGCCAGCAGTGAGTCGGCGGGGGCTATCTACAATGAGCAGTTCTTC.

The V gene is TRBV5-1, the J gene TRBJ1-2; 9 bases match TRBD1. The CDR3 runs 15 residues. V lost 3 bases, J lost 8 bases, and 11 bases stayed unmatched. CDR1 is SGHRS, CDR2 YFSETQ, per germline. The CDR3 is CASSSFGTGGLGYTF. In DNA form, the CDR3 reads TGCGCCAGCAGCTCCTTCGGTACAGGGGGCTTGGGCTACACCTTC.

The chain is built from TRBV20-1 and TRBJ2-5; the D is unclear. The CDR3 is 11 amino acids. Trimming removed 6 bases from V and 1 base from J, with 6 bases in between. From germline, CDR1 is DFQATT and CDR2 SNEGSKA (reference sequence). The CDR3 protein is CSALRQETQYF. The CDR3 region has the DNA TGCAGTGCCCTTCGCCAAGAGACCCAGTACTTC.

The chain employs TRBV13 and TRBJ2-7, with TRBD1 as a possible D gene (6 bases). V was trimmed by 0 bases and J by 4 bases, leaving 19 bases between them. The CDR3 covers 17 residues. CDR1 and CDR2 from the germline V gene are PRHDT and FYEKMQ (reference sequence). CDR3 sequence: CASSLGGTLQLAYEQYF. CDR3 nucleotide sequence: TGTGCCAGCAGCTTAGGCGGGACACTCCAGTTGGCGTACGAGCAGTACTTC. The variable domain in full, completed from reference TRBV13 and TRBJ2-7, reads AAGVIQSPRHLIKEKRETATLKCYPIPRHDTVYWYQQGPGQDPQFLISFYEKMQSDKGSIPDRFSAQQFSDYHSELNMSSLELGDSALYFCASSLGGTLQLAYEQYFGPGTRLTVT.

V and J are TRBV30 and TRBJ2-1; TRBD2 aligns across 11 bases. The CDR3 totals 15 residues. CDR1 is GTSNPN, CDR2 SVGIG, per germline (reference sequence). The J segment lost 9 bases and the V segment lost 3 bases, leaving 10 bases of the junction unmatched. The CDR3 reads CAWRDILAGVGEQFF. CDR3 DNA sequence: TGTGCCTGGAGGGATATACTAGCGGGGGTGGGTGAGCAGTTCTTC.

V and J are TRBV28 and TRBJ1-2; D uncertain. V lost 3 bases and J 10 bases, leaving 15 bases between the germline ends. The V gene's germline CDR1 is MDHEN and CDR2 SYDVKM. The CDR3 is 13 amino acids. CDR3 amino acids: CASSFGPRRAYTF. The DNA of the CDR3 is TGTGCCAGCAGTTTTGGGCCCCGGCGGGCCTACACCTTC.

The rearrangement uses TRBV29-1 and TRBJ1-2; D gene uncertain. Trimming removed 7 bases from V and 8 bases from J, with 14 bases in between. Germline V lookup: CDR1 SQVTM, CDR2 ANQGSEA. The CDR3 totals 11 residues. In nucleotides, the CDR3 is TGCAGCGCCCGCGAGACGGGGGGCTACACCTTC. Residues: CSARETGGYTF.

This clone was counted between two and nine times. The gene calls are TRBV4-3 and TRBJ1-3; D call uncertain. This CDR3 comprises 13 residues. CDR1 and CDR2 (germline): LGHNA, YSLEER. Trimming removed 0 bases at V and 4 bases at J, with 4 bases between. The CDR3 DNA reads TGCGCCAGCAGCCAAGAAACAGGAAACACCATATATTTT. Its protein is CASSQETGNTIYF.

This clone occurred once. The chain carries TRBV5-5 and TRBJ1-1; the D is unclear. Germline CDR1 is SGHKS and CDR2 is YYEKEE (reference sequence). The CDR3 sequence is 14 residues long. V was cut by 1 base and J by 1 base, with 8 bases left in between. The CDR3 loop is CASSLYGENTEAFF. The CDR3 DNA sequence: TGTGCCAGCAGCTTGTACGGGGAGAACACTGAAGCTTTCTTT.

This chain connects TRBV6-2 or TRBV6-3 to TRBJ1-1, with D unresolved. Germline V lookup: CDR1 MNHEY, CDR2 SVGEGT. Trimming took 2 bases from V and 7 from J, leaving 14 bases between them. This CDR3 region has 14 residues. CDR3 sequence reads: CASSYVGSANEAFF. CDR3 in DNA: TGTGCCAGCAGTTACGTGGGCTCGGCCAATGAAGCTTTCTTT.

The chain has TRBV28 and TRBJ2-7, with TRBD1 identical over 10 bases. The CDR3 has 16 residues. In germline, CDR1 is MDHEN, CDR2 SYDVKM. The trim removed 6 bases at V and 3 bases at J, leaving 11 bases unmatched. The DNA for the CDR3 is TGTGCCAGCAGCCCAACAATCGGGACAGGGGACTACGAGCAGTACTTC. Translating it yields CASSPTIGTGDYEQYF.

This rearrangement joins TRBV4-1 to TRBJ2-3, with D possibly TRBD2 on 6 matching bases. The CDR3 has 14 amino acids. Germline-derived CDR1 and CDR2 are MGHRA and YSYEKL. Deletions cut 3 bases from V and 0 bases from J, with 7 bases between. The CDR3 nucleotides are TGCGCCAGCAGCCAGGGACTTAGCACAGATACGCAGTATTTT. This sequence encodes CASSQGLSTDTQYF.

The CDR3 loop reads CASSEFLGAGELFF. For the CDR3, the DNA is TGTGCCAGCAGTGAATTCTTAGGGGCCGGGGAGCTGTTTTTT. The V and J genes are TRBV25-1 and TRBJ2-2, with a possible D match to TRBD1 (5 bases). V was cut by 1 base and J by 6 bases, with 9 bases left in between. The CDR3 spans 14 residues. CDR1 is MGHDK, CDR2 SYGVNS, per germline.

The rearrangement links TRBV13 to TRBJ2-1; 7 bases fit TRBD2. Germline V gene lookup returns CDR1 PRHDT and CDR2 FYEKMQ (reference sequence). V lost 3 bases to trimming and J lost 10 bases; unmatched junction nucleotides: 3. This CDR3 region has 12 residues. The CDR3 DNA is TGTGCCAGCAGCTTCCTAGCGGCCGAGCAGTTCTTC. Translating gives CASSFLAAEQFF.

This sequence joins TRBV19 and TRBJ1-5; tentatively, D is TRBD1 (6 bases). Trimming pared 8 bases from V and 4 bases from J, leaving 12 bases between. Germline V lookup: CDR1 LNHDA, CDR2 SQIVND (reference sequence). The CDR3 loop spans 13 amino acids. CDR3 sequence reads: CASSTGMNQPQHF. The CDR3 DNA is TGTGCCAGTTCGACAGGCATGAATCAGCCCCAGCATTTT.

The chain recombines TRBV12-5 with TRBJ1-6; 9 bases fit TRBD1. V shed 2 bases and J 8 bases; nucleotides not matched to a gene: 10. The CDR3 consists of 17 residues. Germline loops: CDR1 LGHNT, CDR2 FRNRAP. This CDR3 is CASGLRRDRVLYSPLHF. The CDR3 DNA reads TGTGCTAGTGGTTTGAGACGGGACAGGGTTTTGTATTCACCCCTCCACTTT.

The chain carries TRBV5-1 and TRBJ1-6; 7 bases fit TRBD1. Germline CDR1 SGHRS, CDR2 YFSETQ. The CDR3 contains 14 residues. With V trimmed by 6 bases and J by 7 bases, 7 bases remained unmatched. The CDR3 region is CASTRDRGNSPLHF. In DNA, the CDR3 is TGCGCCAGCACCCGGGACAGAGGAAATTCACCCCTCCACTTT. Using reference TRBV5-1 and TRBJ1-6 for the parts outside the CDR3, the full variable domain is KAGVTQTPRYLIKTRGQQVTLSCSPISGHRSVSWYQQTPGQGLQFLFEYFSETQRNKGNFPGRFSGRQFSNSRSEMNVSTLELGDSALYLCASTRDRGNSPLHFGNGTRLTVT.

The CDR3 coding sequence is TGCGCCAGCAGTCAGGACACTATGGGTGAAGCTTTCTTT. It codes for CASSQDTMGEAFF. V gene TRBV4-3 combines with J gene TRBJ1-1; D perhaps matches TRBD1 (5 bases). The CDR3 consists of 13 residues. In germline, CDR1 is LGHNA, CDR2 YSLEER. V lost 6 bases and J lost 7, with 15 bases in between.

About this clone itself: The germline gene is not matched at one end of the junction; a read error may be the cause. The chain couples TRBV7-2 to TRBJ2-2, with 9 nucleotides matching TRBD2. Germline V lookup: CDR1 SGHTA, CDR2 FQGNSA. The CDR3 covers 13 residues. The CDR3: CASSSPGGGGLFF. The CDR3 bases are TGTGCCAGCAGCTCCCCCGGCGGGGGGGGGCTGTTTTTT.

The J gene is TRBJ2-7, the V gene TRBV6-5; tentative D call: TRBD1 (6 bases). The CDR3 extends over 13 amino acids. V was pared by 10 bases and J by 4 bases, with 17 bases between. Looked up from germline, CDR1 is MNHEY and CDR2 is SVGAGI. CDR3 amino acids: CATTGKTTYEQYF. Written as DNA, the CDR3 is TGTGCCACTACAGGGAAAACTACGTACGAGCAGTACTTC.

The CDR3, as DNA: TGTGCCAGCAGTGGACCGGACAGGGAATCTGGGGCCAACGTCCTGACTTTC. It yields the protein CASSGPDRESGANVLTF. The chain carries TRBV28 and TRBJ2-6, with 8 bases that match TRBD1. J was trimmed by 1 base and V by 5 bases; bases with no gene match: 7. CDR1 is MDHEN, CDR2 SYDVKM, per germline. This CDR3 is built from 17 residues.

The genes are TRBV28 and TRBJ1-4, with 8 bases fitting TRBD1. The germline V gene has CDR1 MDHEN and CDR2 SYDVKM. The CDR3 is 16 residues long. With 6 bases clipped from V and 6 bases from J, the junction kept 12 bases outside the gene matches. CDR3 nucleotides: TGTGCCAGCAGCCGACCGGACAGGGAAGTGGATGAAAAACTGTTTTTT. Translated: CASSRPDREVDEKLFF.